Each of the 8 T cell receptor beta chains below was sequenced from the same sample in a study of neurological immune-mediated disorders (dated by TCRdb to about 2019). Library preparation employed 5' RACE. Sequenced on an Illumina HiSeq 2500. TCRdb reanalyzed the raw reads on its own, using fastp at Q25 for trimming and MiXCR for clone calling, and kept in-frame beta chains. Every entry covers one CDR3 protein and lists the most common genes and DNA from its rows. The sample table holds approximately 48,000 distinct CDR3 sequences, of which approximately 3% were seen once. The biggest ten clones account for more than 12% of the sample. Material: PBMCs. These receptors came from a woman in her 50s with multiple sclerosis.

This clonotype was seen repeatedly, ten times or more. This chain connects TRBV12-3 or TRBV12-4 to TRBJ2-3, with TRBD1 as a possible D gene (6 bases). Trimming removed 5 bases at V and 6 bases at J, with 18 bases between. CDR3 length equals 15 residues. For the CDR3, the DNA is TGTGCCAGCAGTCAGGGGATGGGAGAGGAGGATACGCAGTATTTT. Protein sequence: CASSQGMGEEDTQYF.

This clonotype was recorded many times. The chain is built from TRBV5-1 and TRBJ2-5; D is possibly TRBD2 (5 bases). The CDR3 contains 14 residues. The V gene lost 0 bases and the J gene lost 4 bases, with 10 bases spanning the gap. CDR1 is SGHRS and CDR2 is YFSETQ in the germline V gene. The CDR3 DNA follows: TGCGCCAGCAGCTTGGGCCTAGCAGCAGAGACCCAGTACTTC. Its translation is CASSLGLAAETQYF.

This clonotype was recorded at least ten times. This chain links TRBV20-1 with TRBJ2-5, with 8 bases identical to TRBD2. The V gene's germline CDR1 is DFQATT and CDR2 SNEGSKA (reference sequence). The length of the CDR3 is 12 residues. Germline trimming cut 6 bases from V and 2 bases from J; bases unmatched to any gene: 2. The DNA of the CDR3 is TGCAGTGCAAAGCGGGGGCAAGAGACCCAGTACTTC. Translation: CSAKRGQETQYF.

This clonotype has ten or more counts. CDR3 sequence (DNA): TGCAGCGTTGATGGGGGGATAGAGACCCAGTACTTC. It encodes CSVDGGIETQYF. The rearrangement links TRBV29-1 to TRBJ2-5, with D perhaps matching TRBD2 (6 bases). The CDR3 is made up of 12 amino acids. Trimming left V 3 bases short and J 4 bases short, with 9 bases between. The V gene's germline CDR1 is SQVTM and CDR2 ANQGSEA.

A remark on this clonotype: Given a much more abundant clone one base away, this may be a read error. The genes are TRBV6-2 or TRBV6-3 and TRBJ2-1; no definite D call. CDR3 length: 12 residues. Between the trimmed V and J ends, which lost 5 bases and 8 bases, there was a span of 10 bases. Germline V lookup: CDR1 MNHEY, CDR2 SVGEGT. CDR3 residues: CASSPNWDEQFF. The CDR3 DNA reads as TGTGCCAGCAGTCCAAATTGGGATGAGCAGTTCTTC.

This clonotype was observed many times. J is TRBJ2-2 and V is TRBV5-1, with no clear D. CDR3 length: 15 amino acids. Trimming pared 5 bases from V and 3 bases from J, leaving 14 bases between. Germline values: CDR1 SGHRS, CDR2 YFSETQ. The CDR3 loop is CASRPSTTDTGELFF. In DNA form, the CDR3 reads TGCGCCAGCAGACCCTCCACTACCGACACCGGGGAGCTGTTTTTT.

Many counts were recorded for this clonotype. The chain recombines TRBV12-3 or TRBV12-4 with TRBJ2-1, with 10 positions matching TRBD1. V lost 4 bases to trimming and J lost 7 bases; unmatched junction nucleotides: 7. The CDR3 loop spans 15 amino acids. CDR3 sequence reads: CASSSSGQGGNEQFF. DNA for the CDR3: TGTGCCAGCAGTTCGTCTGGACAGGGGGGGAATGAGCAGTTCTTC.

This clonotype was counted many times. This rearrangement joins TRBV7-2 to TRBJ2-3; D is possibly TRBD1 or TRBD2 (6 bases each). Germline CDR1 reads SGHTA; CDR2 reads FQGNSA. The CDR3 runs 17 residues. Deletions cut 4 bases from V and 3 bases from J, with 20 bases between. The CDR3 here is CASSSLYPEGGTDTQYF. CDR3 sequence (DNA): TGTGCCAGCAGCTCACTCTATCCCGAGGGGGGAACAGATACGCAGTATTTT.